This TCR beta chain was captured by sequencing in a study of T cells in Graves' hyperthyroidism and ophthalmopathy. In the case of this clonotype: Its specificity is unknown.

Lactation, pregnancy, other autoimmune disease or uncontrolled infection excluded patients. The study's findings and limits: The model anticipated ophthalmopathy a median about six months pre-onset.

Germline assignment: CDR1 MNHEY and CDR2 SVGAGI. This CDR3 contains 14 residues. Deletions cut 2 bases from V and 3 bases from J, with 7 bases between. Template material for amplifying TCR beta CDR3 regions consisted of RNA transcripts. In the first-round RT-PCR of the TCR CDR3, the HTBI primer set was used. One entry per CDR3 protein, called by TCRdb with MiXCR from the multiplex PCR reads. This sample has 500,000 to 750,000 distinct CDR3 sequences, with 12% to 15% found just once. Sequences were obtained from blood. The J gene is TRBJ1-4, the V gene TRBV6-5, with D maybe TRBD1 (5 bases). The receptor's source is a woman aged 18-29 years with Graves' ophthalmopathy. The CDR3 DNA reads TGTGCCAGCAGTTACAGCAGGGCTAATGAAAAACTGTTTTTT. It specifies CASSYSRANEKLFF.